This is a list of T cell receptor beta chains from one sample in a study of radiotherapy plus CTLA-4 blockade in lung cancer. The protocol was immunoSEQ multiplex PCR, while the TCRdb copy is restricted to in-frame clones and leaves out a portion. Of some 70,000 clones in the sample, around 80% were seen once. The sample was peripheral blood, taken from a patient treated with radiotherapy plus ipilimumab. These receptors were obtained from a human donor with non-small cell lung cancer who had a complete response to radiotherapy plus ipilimumab. Each CDR3 is given with its conserved first and last residue. A D gene is named only where the DNA matches it firmly. Clone size is not always given. Where it is, it says once, few, many or a class for expanded clones.

clone size: .
D gene: .
J gene: TRBJ1-2
V gene: TRBV27
CDR3 protein: CASSSGGGNYGYTF
CDR3 DNA: TGTGCCAGCAGTTCCGGAGGGGGTAACTATGGCTACACCTTC

clone size: .
D gene: TRBD1
J gene: TRBJ2-1
V gene: TRBV5-1
CDR3 protein: CASSGQGAYNEQFF
CDR3 DNA: TGCGCCAGCAGCGGACAGGGAGCCTACAATGAGCAGTTCTTC

clone size: once
D gene: .
J gene: TRBJ2-5
V gene: TRBV7-6
CDR3 protein: CASSDTLQGQETQYF
CDR3 DNA: TGTGCCAGCAGCGATACCTTACAGGGCCAAGAGACCCAGTACTTC

clone size: .
D gene: .
J gene: TRBJ1-4
V gene: TRBV21-1
CDR3 protein: CASSKVDATNEKLFF
CDR3 DNA: TGTGCCAGCAGCAAAGTAGACGCTACTAATGAAAAACTGTTTTTT

clone size: .
D gene: .
J gene: TRBJ2-1
V gene: TRBV12-5
CDR3 protein: CASGVPLLGLSAGQFF
CDR3 DNA: TGTGCTAGTGGTGTACCCCTCCTTGGTTTGTCCGCTGGGCAGTTCTTC

clone size: few
D gene: .
J gene: TRBJ2-3
V gene: TRBV4-1
CDR3 protein: CASSQEGGRTTDTQYF
CDR3 DNA: TGCGCCAGCAGCCAAGAAGGTGGGAGGACCACAGATACGCAGTATTTT

clone size: .
D gene: .
J gene: TRBJ1-2
V gene: TRBV5-5
CDR3 protein: CASSPDGQSNYGYTF
CDR3 DNA: TGTGCCAGCAGCCCGGACGGACAGAGCAACTATGGCTACACCTTC

clone size: .
D gene: .
J gene: TRBJ1-4
V gene: TRBV4-1
CDR3 protein: CASSQVRGTVEKLFF
CDR3 DNA: TGCGCCAGCAGCCAGGTCCGGGGGACGGTTGAAAAACTGTTTTTT

clone size: .
D gene: TRBD1
J gene: TRBJ1-3
V gene: TRBV18
CDR3 protein: CASSPPWTGGGFAGNTIYF
CDR3 DNA: TGTGCCAGCTCACCACCCTGGACAGGGGGCGGATTCGCTGGAAACACCATATATTTT

clone size: .
D gene: .
J gene: TRBJ2-2
V gene: TRBV7-6
CDR3 protein: CASSLGQNTGELFF
CDR3 DNA: TGTGCCAGCAGCTTAGGTCAGAACACCGGGGAGCTGTTTTTT

clone size: .
D gene: .
J gene: TRBJ2-2
V gene: TRBV11-2
CDR3 protein: CASSLGGFGELFF
CDR3 DNA: TGTGCCAGCAGCTTAGGAGGATTCGGGGAGCTGTTTTTT

clone size: .
D gene: TRBD1
J gene: TRBJ2-3
V gene: TRBV6-1
CDR3 protein: CASSADRGFQDTQYF
CDR3 DNA: TGTGCCAGCAGTGCGGACAGGGGATTTCAAGATACGCAGTATTTT

clone size: .
D gene: TRBD2
J gene: TRBJ2-1
V gene: TRBV29-1
CDR3 protein: CSVDPRLAGVYNEQFF
CDR3 DNA: TGCAGCGTTGATCCCCGACTAGCGGGAGTCTACAATGAGCAGTTCTTC

clone size: .
D gene: .
J gene: TRBJ2-5
V gene: TRBV5-1
CDR3 protein: CASSLGIWETQYF
CDR3 DNA: TGCGCCAGCAGCTTAGGGATTTGGGAGACCCAGTACTTC

clone size: .
D gene: TRBD1
J gene: TRBJ2-7
V gene: TRBV6-5
CDR3 protein: CASSEDRYYYEQYF
CDR3 DNA: TGTGCCAGCAGTGAGGACAGGTACTACTACGAGCAGTACTTC

clone size: .
D gene: TRBD1
J gene: TRBJ2-3
V gene: TRBV18
CDR3 protein: CASSPLTGTGDLDTQYF
CDR3 DNA: TGTGCCAGCTCACCTCTAACCGGGACAGGGGATTTAGATACGCAGTATTTT

clone size: few
D gene: TRBD2
J gene: TRBJ2-1
V gene: TRBV4-3
CDR3 protein: CASSSSGGPLNEQFF
CDR3 DNA: TGCGCCAGCAGTTCCAGCGGGGGGCCCCTCAATGAGCAGTTCTTC

clone size: .
D gene: .
J gene: TRBJ2-1
V gene: TRBV12-5
CDR3 protein: CASGYGPQQFF
CDR3 DNA: TGTGCTAGTGGCTACGGACCCCAGCAGTTCTTC

clone size: .
D gene: .
J gene: TRBJ1-1
V gene: TRBV7-9
CDR3 protein: CASSLQGGTEAFF
CDR3 DNA: TGTGCCAGCAGCTTACAGGGAGGGACTGAAGCTTTCTTT

clone size: few
D gene: .
J gene: TRBJ1-5
V gene: TRBV7-2
CDR3 protein: CASSLGFNQPQHF
CDR3 DNA: TGTGCCAGCAGCTTAGGGTTCAATCAGCCCCAGCATTTT

clone size: .
D gene: .
J gene: TRBJ1-2
V gene: TRBV18
CDR3 protein: CASSPIGRGDLVYGYTF
CDR3 DNA: TGTGCCAGCTCACCAATCGGTCGGGGGGACCTAGTCTATGGCTACACCTTC

clone size: .
D gene: .
J gene: TRBJ1-2
V gene: TRBV6-4
CDR3 protein: CASSDRVAGSYTF
CDR3 DNA: TGTGCCAGCAGTGACCGAGTGGCGGGAAGCTACACCTTC

clone size: .
D gene: .
J gene: TRBJ1-5
V gene: TRBV19
CDR3 protein: CATEGDGYQPQHF
CDR3 DNA: TGTGCCACCGAGGGGGATGGATATCAGCCCCAGCATTTT

clone size: .
D gene: TRBD2
J gene: TRBJ2-1
V gene: TRBV5-6
CDR3 protein: CASSTPGLAGNEQFF
CDR3 DNA: TGTGCCAGCAGCACGCCGGGACTAGCGGGAAATGAGCAGTTCTTC

clone size: .
D gene: TRBD1
J gene: TRBJ1-1
V gene: TRBV7-2
CDR3 protein: CASSTRQGVNTEAFF
CDR3 DNA: TGTGCCAGCAGCACCCGACAGGGGGTGAACACTGAAGCTTTCTTT

clone size: .
D gene: .
J gene: TRBJ1-1
V gene: TRBV27
CDR3 protein: CASSSRHRAEAFF
CDR3 DNA: TGTGCCAGCAGTTCTAGACACAGGGCAGAAGCTTTCTTT

clone size: .
D gene: .
J gene: TRBJ2-3
V gene: TRBV9
CDR3 protein: CASSAMGALAKSDTQYF
CDR3 DNA: TGTGCCAGCAGCGCAATGGGGGCCCTGGCCAAATCAGATACGCAGTATTTT

clone size: .
D gene: .
J gene: TRBJ1-4
V gene: TRBV30
CDR3 protein: CAWSGRDGLNEKLFF
CDR3 DNA: TGTGCCTGGAGTGGTCGGGACGGATTGAATGAAAAACTGTTTTTT

clone size: .
D gene: .
J gene: TRBJ1-2
V gene: TRBV6-5
CDR3 protein: CASSEQGVYGYTF
CDR3 DNA: TGTGCCAGCAGTGAACAGGGTGTCTATGGCTACACCTTC

clone size: once
D gene: TRBD1
J gene: TRBJ1-2
V gene: TRBV7-9
CDR3 protein: CASSLRAGGAYGYTF
CDR3 DNA: TGTGCCAGCAGCTTGCGAGCAGGGGGAGCTTATGGCTACACCTTC

clone size: few
D gene: .
J gene: TRBJ2-1
V gene: TRBV4-1
CDR3 protein: CASSQDPQAPGEQFF
CDR3 DNA: TGCGCCAGCAGCCAAGATCCCCAAGCGCCGGGAGAGCAGTTCTTC

clone size: .
D gene: .
J gene: TRBJ2-2
V gene: TRBV5-1
CDR3 protein: CASSLVRDGGELFF
CDR3 DNA: TGCGCCAGCAGCTTGGTCAGGGACGGCGGGGAGCTGTTTTTT

clone size: .
D gene: .
J gene: TRBJ2-3
V gene: TRBV5-1
CDR3 protein: CASSLVGRSTDTQYF
CDR3 DNA: TGCGCCAGCAGCTTGGTAGGCAGGTCCACAGATACGCAGTATTTT

clone size: .
D gene: TRBD1
J gene: TRBJ1-6
V gene: TRBV27
CDR3 protein: CASSPQGARNSPLHF
CDR3 DNA: TGTGCCAGCAGTCCCCAGGGGGCGCGAAATTCACCCCTCCACTTT

clone size: .
D gene: TRBD2
J gene: TRBJ2-3
V gene: TRBV4-1
CDR3 protein: CASSLGTSVADTQYF
CDR3 DNA: TGCGCCAGCAGCCTCGGGACTAGCGTAGCAGATACGCAGTATTTT

clone size: .
D gene: .
J gene: TRBJ2-6
V gene: TRBV6-6
CDR3 protein: CAGKNTWEANVLTF
CDR3 DNA: TGTGCCGGCAAAAATACGTGGGAAGCCAACGTCCTGACTTTC

clone size: .
D gene: .
J gene: TRBJ1-2
V gene: TRBV27
CDR3 protein: CASSLGASYGYTF
CDR3 DNA: TGTGCCAGCAGTTTAGGGGCAAGCTATGGCTACACCTTC

clone size: .
D gene: .
J gene: TRBJ2-7
V gene: TRBV11-2
CDR3 protein: CASSLATGFYEQYF
CDR3 DNA: TGTGCCAGCAGCTTAGCAACAGGCTTCTACGAGCAGTACTTC

clone size: .
D gene: .
J gene: TRBJ2-7
V gene: TRBV30
CDR3 protein: CAWTINVSSYEQYF
CDR3 DNA: TGTGCCTGGACCATCAACGTGAGCTCCTACGAGCAGTACTTC

clone size: .
D gene: .
J gene: TRBJ2-1
V gene: TRBV7-6
CDR3 protein: CASSLVGYNEQFF
CDR3 DNA: TGTGCCAGCAGCTTGGTTGGTTACAATGAGCAGTTCTTC

clone size: once
D gene: .
J gene: TRBJ2-2
V gene: TRBV4-3
CDR3 protein: CASSQVTGLRAGELFF
CDR3 DNA: TGCGCCAGCAGCCAAGTCACAGGGTTAAGGGCCGGGGAGCTGTTTTTT

clone size: once
D gene: .
J gene: TRBJ2-3
V gene: TRBV30
CDR3 protein: CAWSVQGADTQYF
CDR3 DNA: TGTGCCTGGAGTGTCCAGGGAGCAGATACGCAGTATTTT

clone size: .
D gene: .
J gene: TRBJ1-4
V gene: TRBV30
CDR3 protein: CAWSALDEPNEKLFF
CDR3 DNA: TGTGCCTGGAGTGCCCTGGATGAGCCTAATGAAAAACTGTTTTTT

clone size: .
D gene: .
J gene: TRBJ2-3
V gene: TRBV23-1
CDR3 protein: CASSQPPQGSTDTQYF
CDR3 DNA: TGCGCCAGCAGTCAACCGCCTCAGGGTAGCACAGATACGCAGTATTTT

clone size: .
D gene: TRBD2
J gene: TRBJ2-3
V gene: TRBV4-3
CDR3 protein: CASSQSSSGGSVDTQYF
CDR3 DNA: TGCGCCAGCAGCCAATCCTCTAGCGGGGGTTCGGTAGATACGCAGTATTTT

clone size: .
D gene: .
J gene: TRBJ1-1
V gene: TRBV5-4
CDR3 protein: CASSLGLLRDTEAFF
CDR3 DNA: TGTGCCAGCAGCTTGGGTCTACTCAGAGACACTGAAGCTTTCTTT

clone size: .
D gene: TRBD2
J gene: TRBJ2-5
V gene: TRBV27
CDR3 protein: CASLPSGGETQYF
CDR3 DNA: TGTGCCAGCCTCCCCAGCGGGGGAGAGACCCAGTACTTC

clone size: .
D gene: .
J gene: TRBJ1-6
V gene: TRBV2
CDR3 protein: CASRTIAGNSPLHF
CDR3 DNA: TGTGCCAGCAGGACCATCGCGGGGAATTCACCCCTCCACTTT

clone size: .
D gene: .
J gene: TRBJ1-1
V gene: TRBV11-2
CDR3 protein: CASSRQENTEAFF
CDR3 DNA: TGTGCCAGCAGCCGACAAGAGAACACTGAAGCTTTCTTT

clone size: few
D gene: .
J gene: TRBJ2-5
V gene: TRBV5-1
CDR3 protein: CASSLTAQETQYF
CDR3 DNA: TGCGCCAGCAGCTTGACAGCCCAAGAGACCCAGTACTTC

clone size: .
D gene: .
J gene: TRBJ1-4
V gene: TRBV6-5
CDR3 protein: CASRQGREKLFF
CDR3 DNA: TGTGCCAGCCGCCAGGGTCGAGAAAAACTGTTTTTT

clone size: .
D gene: .
J gene: TRBJ2-7
V gene: TRBV27
CDR3 protein: CASSFARTAYYEQYF
CDR3 DNA: TGTGCCAGCAGTTTTGCCCGGACAGCATACTACGAGCAGTACTTC